The source of this T cell receptor beta chain is a study of T cells after yellow fever vaccination. TCR cDNA, made by 5'RACE template switching, carried an added universal primer site and UMIs. TCRdb fed the 5' RACE reads into MiXCR, producing one record per CDR3 protein. The table records 200,000 to 300,000 distinct CDR3 sequences, about 3.5% of them present only once. On this clonotype itself: The antigen is undetermined.

CDR3 length: 14 amino acids. V dropped 8 bases and J dropped 4 bases, with 15 bases sitting between them. In germline, CDR1 is MNHEY, CDR2 SMNVEV (reference sequence). General study findings and limits: The study re-detected most primary-vaccination clones after the booster (nearly 97% CD4, roughly 85% CD8).

The TCR comes from a man aged 18 to 30 who received the YFV17D yellow fever vaccine. This chain uses TRBV27 with TRBJ2-1, with a tentative D call TRBD2 (6 bases). Sequenced material: PBMCs, taken 15 days after the yellow fever booster vaccination. The CDR3 protein is CASRTDGTYNEQFF. The CDR3 nucleotides are TGTGCCAGCCGCACGGACGGGACTTACAATGAGCAGTTCTTC.